One and the same sample provided the 18 T cell receptor beta chains below, sequenced in a study of T cell repertoires in ileal Crohn's disease. Stated time point: neoterminal ileum biopsy at postoperative endoscopy, about 6 months after surgery. TCRdb's table, derived via immunoSEQ multiplex PCR, lists solely in-frame clones and lacks some. The table has roughly 60,000 clones, roughly nine tenths seen once. Sequenced sample: ileal tissue. These receptors were taken from an adult with Crohn's disease.

The gene calls are TRBV7-3 and TRBJ2-1; no clear D. Germline V gene sequence: CDR1 SGHTA, CDR2 FQGTGA. Trimming took 6 bases from V and 4 from J, leaving 10 bases between them. The CDR3 is 13 residues long. The CDR3 loop is CASSRRTYNEQFF. DNA of the CDR3: TGTGCCAGCAGTCGGAGAACTTACAATGAGCAGTTCTTC. The variable domain in full, completed from reference TRBV7-3 and TRBJ2-1, reads GAGVSQTPSNKVTEKGKYVELRCDPISGHTALYWYRQSLGQGPEFLIYFQGTGAADDSGLPNDRFFAVRPEGSVSTLKIQRTERGDSAVYLCASSRRTYNEQFFGPGTRLTVL.

The V call is TRBV5-4, the J call TRBJ1-1; D perhaps matches TRBD1 (5 bases). CDR1 SGHNT and CDR2 YYREEE come from the germline V gene (reference sequence). The CDR3 sequence is 15 residues long. V lost 4 bases and J lost 1, with 14 bases in between. The CDR3 loop is CASSPSGGSNTEAFF. The CDR3 nucleotides are TGTGCCAGCAGCCCATCGGGGGGATCGAACACTGAAGCTTTCTTT.

V usage is TRBV19 and J usage is TRBJ1-2; tentative D call: TRBD1 (6 bases). This CDR3 is 13 amino acids long. Germline V gives CDR1 LNHDA, CDR2 SQIVND (reference sequence). Trimming stripped 7 bases from V and 4 bases from J, with 13 bases between. The CDR3 protein is CASNAGTLYGYTF. The CDR3, as DNA: TGTGCCAGTAACGCCGGGACACTCTATGGCTACACCTTC. The entire variable domain, with the rest obtained from reference TRBV19 and TRBJ1-2, is as follows: DGGITQSPKYLFRKEGQNVTLSCEQNLNHDAMYWYRQDPGQGLRLIYYSQIVNDFQKGDIAEGYSVSREKKESFPLTVTSAQKNPTAFYLCASNAGTLYGYTFGSGTRLTVV.

In the case of this clone: No DNA is shown, since the ends of the CDR3 on it are uncertain; the CDR3 is the one TCRdb lists. CDR3 residues: CASSSSRGAPGRAFF. This chain joins TRBV2 and TRBJ1-1. Both ends counted, the CDR3 spans 15 residues. Germline CDR1 is SNHLY and CDR2 is FYNNEI.

The V and J genes are TRBV29-1 and TRBJ1-1; D is uncertain. The germline CDR1 and CDR2 sequences are SQVTM and ANQGSEA. The ends were cut back, 0 bases at V and 4 bases at J, with 9 bases in the middle. The CDR3 extends over 13 amino acids. CDR3 DNA: TGCAGCGTTGAAGATCGGGAGAGCACTGAAGCTTTCTTT. Translation: CSVEDRESTEAFF. Full variable domain (missing parts from reference TRBV29-1 and TRBJ1-1): SAVISQKPSRDICQRGTSLTIQCQVDSQVTMMFWYRQQPGQSLTLIATANQGSEATYESGFVIDKFPISRPNLTFSTLTVSNMSPEDSSIYLCSVEDRESTEAFFGQGTRLTVV.

The J gene is TRBJ1-2, the V gene TRBV5-1; D possibly corresponds to TRBD1 (6 bases). The germline V gene has CDR1 SGHRS and CDR2 YFSETQ. The CDR3 runs 14 residues. The V end lost 0 bases, the J end lost 8 bases, and 14 bases lay between the germline ends. The CDR3 DNA reads as TGCGCCAGCAGCTTGGTTACAGGGACGGGCGGCTACACCTTC. It is translated as CASSLVTGTGGYTF.

The V and J genes are TRBV4-1 and TRBJ2-3; 11 bases are a match to TRBD2. Trimming removed 1 base from V and 1 base from J; junction bases left unmatched: 4. The CDR3 has 17 amino acids. Germline V CDR1 and CDR2: MGHRA, YSYEKL. CDR3 nucleotides: TGCGCCAGCAGCCAAGCGGGGACTAGCGGCCGCACAGATACGCAGTATTTT. It is translated as CASSQAGTSGRTDTQYF.

This clone has only one observation. The CDR3 loop reads CASSPGASGGETQYF. DNA for the CDR3: TGCGCCAGCAGCCCTGGGGCTAGCGGGGGTGAGACCCAGTACTTC. The rearrangement links TRBV5-1 to TRBJ2-5; 10 nucleotides align to TRBD2. Trimming cost V 4 bases and J 5 bases; bases outside gene matches: 8. Germline V gene sequence: CDR1 SGHRS, CDR2 YFSETQ. The CDR3 extends over 15 amino acids. The full variable domain, completed using reference TRBV5-1 and TRBJ2-5, is KAGVTQTPRYLIKTRGQQVTLSCSPISGHRSVSWYQQTPGQGLQFLFEYFSETQRNKGNFPGRFSGRQFSNSRSEMNVSTLELGDSALYLCASSPGASGGETQYFGPGTRLLVL.

The table lists this clone with a count of one. The chain employs TRBV6-5 and TRBJ1-2; 8 bases match TRBD1. The V and J ends lost 4 bases and 7 bases, in that order; junction bases with no gene match: 8. The CDR3 consists of 14 residues. The V gene's germline CDR1 is MNHEY and CDR2 SVGAGI. The CDR3 loop reads CASSFRTGSGGYTF. CDR3 sequence (DNA): TGTGCCAGCAGTTTTAGGACAGGGTCAGGTGGCTACACCTTC.

This chain uses TRBV11-3 with TRBJ1-2, with 7 bases matching TRBD1. This CDR3 contains 14 residues. Germline CDR1 reads SGHNT; CDR2 reads YENEEA. Trimming took 5 bases from V and 6 from J; bases not matched to a gene: 9. CDR3 region: CASSDRQGLNGYTF. The CDR3 DNA sequence: TGTGCCAGCAGCGATAGACAGGGACTTAATGGCTACACCTTC.

The V and J genes are TRBV27 and TRBJ1-3; the D gene is possibly TRBD1 (5 bases). Trimming removed 1 base at V and 1 base at J, with 11 bases between. The CDR3 has 16 residues. Germline CDR1 reads MNHEY; CDR2 reads SMNVEV (reference sequence). CDR3 sequence (DNA): TGTGCCAGCAGTTTATTGGGGCCCTATTCTGGAAACACCATATATTTT. This encodes CASSLLGPYSGNTIYF.

The gene calls are TRBV5-1 and TRBJ2-1, with 7 nucleotides matching TRBD1. In germline, CDR1 is SGHRS, CDR2 YFSETQ. V gave up 4 bases and J gave up 4 bases; unmatched junction bases: 5. The CDR3 is 14 amino acids. The CDR3 nucleotides are TGCGCCAGCAGCGTCGGGACAGCTTACAATGAGCAGTTCTTC. It translates to CASSVGTAYNEQFF. The complete variable domain, with remaining parts taken from reference TRBV5-1 and TRBJ2-1, reads KAGVTQTPRYLIKTRGQQVTLSCSPISGHRSVSWYQQTPGQGLQFLFEYFSETQRNKGNFPGRFSGRQFSNSRSEMNVSTLELGDSALYLCASSVGTAYNEQFFGPGTRLTVL.

The chain joins TRBV6-5 to TRBJ1-1; 11 bases match TRBD1. The CDR3 is 15 residues long. From germline, CDR1 is MNHEY and CDR2 SVGAGI. J gave up 0 bases and V 6 bases, and 3 bases lay outside the gene matches. The CDR3 DNA sequence: TGTGCCAGCAGGGGGGACAGGGGGATGAACACTGAAGCTTTCTTT. Its protein is CASRGDRGMNTEAFF.

V usage is TRBV6-5 and J usage is TRBJ1-2, with D unclear. This CDR3 spans 15 amino acids. The V gene lost 0 bases and the J gene lost 1 base, with 9 bases spanning the gap. Germline V gene data show CDR1 as MNHEY and CDR2 as SVGAGI. The CDR3 nucleotides read TGTGCCAGCAGTTACTCGAGTGGGAGTAACTATGGCTACACCTTC. The encoded protein is CASSYSSGSNYGYTF.

V and J are TRBV18 and TRBJ2-2, with 7 bases aligning to TRBD2. The trim removed 6 bases at V and 4 bases at J, leaving 11 bases unmatched. The CDR3 has 16 residues. The germline V gene has CDR1 KGHSH and CDR2 LQKENI. The CDR3 DNA follows: TGTGCCAGCTCGGGAGCGGGATGGCAGGGCACCGGGGAGCTGTTTTTT. This encodes CASSGAGWQGTGELFF.

This clone was seen only a few times. The chain is built from TRBV19 and TRBJ1-3, with D possibly matching TRBD1 (5 bases). V lost 4 bases, J lost 3 bases, and 13 bases lay in between. The germline V gene has CDR1 LNHDA and CDR2 SQIVND (reference sequence). The CDR3 length is 15 residues. The CDR3 nucleotides are TGTGCCAGTAGTAGGGGGGACCTGGGTGGAAACACCATATATTTT. Translated: CASSRGDLGGNTIYF.

The chain combines TRBV29-1 with TRBJ1-2; the D gene is possibly TRBD1 (5 bases). V was shortened by 4 bases and J by 5 bases, with 17 bases between the two germline ends. The CDR3 has 14 residues. Germline-derived CDR1 and CDR2 are SQVTM and ANQGSEA. The CDR3 bases are TGCAGCGTTGTTCCGGCAGGGACTGGGTATGGCTACACCTTC. Translation: CSVVPAGTGYGYTF.

The V gene is TRBV5-1, the J gene TRBJ2-1, with D possibly being TRBD2 (6 bases). This CDR3 contains 13 residues. Trimming left V 6 bases short and J 5 bases short, with 12 bases between. Per germline, CDR1 SGHRS and CDR2 YFSETQ. CDR3 loop: CASTTGGDNEQFF. The CDR3 coding sequence is TGCGCCAGCACCACCGGCGGGGACAATGAGCAGTTCTTC.